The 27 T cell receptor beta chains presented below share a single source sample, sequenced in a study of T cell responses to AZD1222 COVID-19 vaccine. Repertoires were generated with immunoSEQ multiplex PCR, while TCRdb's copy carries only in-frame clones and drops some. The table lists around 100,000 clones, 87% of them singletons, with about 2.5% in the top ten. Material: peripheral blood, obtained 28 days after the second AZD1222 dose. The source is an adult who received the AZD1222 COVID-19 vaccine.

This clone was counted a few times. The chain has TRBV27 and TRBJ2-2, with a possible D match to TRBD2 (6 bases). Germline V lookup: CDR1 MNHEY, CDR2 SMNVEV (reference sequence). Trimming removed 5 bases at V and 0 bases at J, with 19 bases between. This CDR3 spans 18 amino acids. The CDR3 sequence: CASSRKASSASNTGELFF. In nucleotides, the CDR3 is TGTGCCAGCAGTCGGAAGGCCTCTAGCGCCTCGAACACCGGGGAGCTGTTTTTT.

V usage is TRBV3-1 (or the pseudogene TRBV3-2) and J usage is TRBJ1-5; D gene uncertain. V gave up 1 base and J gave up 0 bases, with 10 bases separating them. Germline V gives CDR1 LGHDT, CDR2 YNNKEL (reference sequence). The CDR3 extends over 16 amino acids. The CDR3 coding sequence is TGTGCCAGCAGCCAAGGATTGGCCCTTAGCAATCAGCCCCAGCATTTT. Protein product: CASSQGLALSNQPQHF.

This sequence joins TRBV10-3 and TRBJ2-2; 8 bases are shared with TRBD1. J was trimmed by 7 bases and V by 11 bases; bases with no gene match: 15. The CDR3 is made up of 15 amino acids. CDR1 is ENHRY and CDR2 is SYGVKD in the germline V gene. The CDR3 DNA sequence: TGTGCCTCAAAGGGAGGACAGGGTGAAAACGGGGAGCTGTTTTTT. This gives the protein CASKGGQGENGELFF.

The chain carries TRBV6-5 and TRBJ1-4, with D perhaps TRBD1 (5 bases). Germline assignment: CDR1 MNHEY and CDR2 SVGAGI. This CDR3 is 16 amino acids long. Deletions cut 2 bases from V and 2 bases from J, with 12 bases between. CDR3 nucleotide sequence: TGTGCCAGCAGTTACGGGGCAGTGGGGACTAATGAAAAACTGTTTTTT. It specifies CASSYGAVGTNEKLFF.

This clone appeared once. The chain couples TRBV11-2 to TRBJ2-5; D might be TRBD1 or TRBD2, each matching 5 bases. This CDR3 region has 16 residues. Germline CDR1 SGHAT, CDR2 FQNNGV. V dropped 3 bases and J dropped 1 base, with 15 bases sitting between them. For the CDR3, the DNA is TGTGCCAGCAGCTTGGGCCGGGGACCGCTCCAAGAGACCCAGTACTTC. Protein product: CASSLGRGPLQETQYF. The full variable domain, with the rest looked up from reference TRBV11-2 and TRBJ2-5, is EAGVAQSPRYKIIEKRQSVAFWCNPISGHATLYWYQQILGQGPKLLIQFQNNGVVDDSQLPKDRFSAERLKGVDSTLKIQPAKLEDSAVYLCASSLGRGPLQETQYFGPGTRLLVL.

The CDR3, as DNA: TGTGCCAGCAGCAGGTCCCGGGATCAGCCCCAGCATTTT. This translates into CASSRSRDQPQHF. V usage is TRBV6-5 and J usage is TRBJ1-5, with D hard to call. Trimming stripped 6 bases from V and 5 bases from J, with 11 bases between. Germline V gene lookup returns CDR1 MNHEY and CDR2 SVGAGI. The length of the CDR3 is 13 residues.

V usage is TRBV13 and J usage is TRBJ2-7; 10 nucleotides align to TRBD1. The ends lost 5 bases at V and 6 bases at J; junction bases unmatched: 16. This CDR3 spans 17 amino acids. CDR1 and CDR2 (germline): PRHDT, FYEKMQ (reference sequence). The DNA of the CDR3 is TGTGCCAGCAGCCCGCGGACAGGGGGGAGCCCTATGAGCGAGCAGTACTTC. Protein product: CASSPRTGGSPMSEQYF.

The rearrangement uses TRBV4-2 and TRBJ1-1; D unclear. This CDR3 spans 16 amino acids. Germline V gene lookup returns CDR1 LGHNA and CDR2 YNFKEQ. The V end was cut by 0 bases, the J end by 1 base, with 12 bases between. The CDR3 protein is CASSQEDWPSNTEAFF. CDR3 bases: TGTGCCAGCAGCCAAGAGGATTGGCCCTCGAACACTGAAGCTTTCTTT.

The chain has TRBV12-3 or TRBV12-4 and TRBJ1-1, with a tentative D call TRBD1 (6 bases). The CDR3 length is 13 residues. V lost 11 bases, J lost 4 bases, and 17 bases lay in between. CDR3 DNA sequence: TGTGCCGCGGGGGGGGCTGGGGGCACTGAAGCTTTCTTT. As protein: CAAGGAGGTEAFF.

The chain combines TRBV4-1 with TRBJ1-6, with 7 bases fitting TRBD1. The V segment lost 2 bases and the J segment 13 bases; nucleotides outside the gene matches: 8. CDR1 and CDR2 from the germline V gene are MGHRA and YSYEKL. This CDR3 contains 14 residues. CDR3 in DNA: TGCGCCAGCAGCCAACCTACAGGGGCACCGCCCCTCCACTTT. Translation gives CASSQPTGAPPLHF.

The CDR3 reads CASSLSAGGPENEQFF. The CDR3 nucleotides are TGTGCCAGCAGCTTGAGTGCGGGAGGGCCCGAGAATGAGCAGTTCTTC. This chain links TRBV7-2 with TRBJ2-1; 9 nucleotides align to TRBD2. J was trimmed by 7 bases and V by 3 bases; bases with no gene match: 10. CDR1 is SGHTA and CDR2 is FQGNSA in the germline V gene. The length of the CDR3 is 16 residues.

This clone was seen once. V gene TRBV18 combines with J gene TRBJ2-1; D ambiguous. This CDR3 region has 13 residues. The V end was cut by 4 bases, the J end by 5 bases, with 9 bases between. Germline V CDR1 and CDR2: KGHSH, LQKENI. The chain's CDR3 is CASSLLINNEQFF. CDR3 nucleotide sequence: TGTGCCAGCTCACTACTTATCAACAATGAGCAGTTCTTC.

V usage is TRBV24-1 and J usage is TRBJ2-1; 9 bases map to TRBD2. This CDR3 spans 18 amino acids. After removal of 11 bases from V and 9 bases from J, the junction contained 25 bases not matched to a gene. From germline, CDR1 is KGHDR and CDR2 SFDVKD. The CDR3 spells CANRINRDMGSGRAEQFF. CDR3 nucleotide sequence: TGTGCCAACCGTATCAACCGGGACATGGGTAGCGGGAGAGCTGAGCAGTTCTTC.

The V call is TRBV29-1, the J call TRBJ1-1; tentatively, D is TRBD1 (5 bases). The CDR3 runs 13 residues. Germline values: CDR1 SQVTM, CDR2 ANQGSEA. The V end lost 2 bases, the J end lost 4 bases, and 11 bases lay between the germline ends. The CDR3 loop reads CSVERIGATEAFF. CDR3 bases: TGCAGCGTTGAAAGGATCGGGGCCACTGAAGCTTTCTTT.

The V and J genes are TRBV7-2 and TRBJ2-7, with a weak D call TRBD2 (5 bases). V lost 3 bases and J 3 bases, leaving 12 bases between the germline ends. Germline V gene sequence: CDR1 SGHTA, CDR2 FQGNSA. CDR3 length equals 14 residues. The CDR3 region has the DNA TGTGCCAGCAGCTTTCAGAGCGGAGACTACGAGCAGTACTTC. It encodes CASSFQSGDYEQYF.

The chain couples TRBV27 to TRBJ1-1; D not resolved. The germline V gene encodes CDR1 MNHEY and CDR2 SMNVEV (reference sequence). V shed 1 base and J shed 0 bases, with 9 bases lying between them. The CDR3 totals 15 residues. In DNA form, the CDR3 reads TGTGCCAGCAGTTTATTCCCGGGGTTGAACACTGAAGCTTTCTTT. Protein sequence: CASSLFPGLNTEAFF.

CDR3 bases: TGTGCCAGCAGTTACTCACGCTCGAGCACCGGGGAGCTGTTTTTT. Its translation is CASSYSRSSTGELFF. The chain uses TRBV6-2 or TRBV6-3 and TRBJ2-2; D gene unclear. The CDR3 has 15 amino acids. V lost 0 bases and J lost 4, with 9 bases in between. Germline V gene lookup returns CDR1 MNHEY and CDR2 SVGEGT.

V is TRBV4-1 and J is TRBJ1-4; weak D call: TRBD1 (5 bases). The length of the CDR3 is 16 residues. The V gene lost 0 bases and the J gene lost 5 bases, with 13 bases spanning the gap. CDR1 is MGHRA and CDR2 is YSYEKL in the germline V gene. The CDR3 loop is CASSQDWGNRNEKLFF. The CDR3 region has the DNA TGCGCCAGCAGCCAAGATTGGGGGAATCGGAATGAAAAACTGTTTTTT.

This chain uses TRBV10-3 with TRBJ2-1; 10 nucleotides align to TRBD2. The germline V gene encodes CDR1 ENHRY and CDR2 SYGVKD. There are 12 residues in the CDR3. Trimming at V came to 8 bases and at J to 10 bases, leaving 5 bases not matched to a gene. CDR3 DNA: TGTGCCATCGGGGGAGCGGGAGGGGAGCAGTTCTTC. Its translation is CAIGGAGGEQFF.

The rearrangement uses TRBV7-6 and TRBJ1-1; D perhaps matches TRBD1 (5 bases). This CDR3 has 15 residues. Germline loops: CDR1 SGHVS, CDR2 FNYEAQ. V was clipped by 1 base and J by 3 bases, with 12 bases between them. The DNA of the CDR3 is TGTGCCAGCAGCTTAGAGGGGTTGGAGTACACTGAAGCTTTCTTT. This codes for CASSLEGLEYTEAFF. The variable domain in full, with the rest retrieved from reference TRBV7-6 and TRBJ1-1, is GAGVSQSPRYKVTKRGQDVALRCDPISGHVSLYWYRQALGQGPEFLTYFNYEAQQDKSGLPNDRFSAERPEGSISTLTIQRTEQRDSAMYRCASSLEGLEYTEAFFGQGTRLTVV.

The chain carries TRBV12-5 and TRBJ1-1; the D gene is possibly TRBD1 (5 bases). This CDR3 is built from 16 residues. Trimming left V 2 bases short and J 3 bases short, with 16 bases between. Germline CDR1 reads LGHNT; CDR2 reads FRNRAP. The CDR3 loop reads CASGLPTDTGDTEAFF. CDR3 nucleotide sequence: TGTGCTAGTGGTTTGCCTACGGACACTGGCGACACTGAAGCTTTCTTT.

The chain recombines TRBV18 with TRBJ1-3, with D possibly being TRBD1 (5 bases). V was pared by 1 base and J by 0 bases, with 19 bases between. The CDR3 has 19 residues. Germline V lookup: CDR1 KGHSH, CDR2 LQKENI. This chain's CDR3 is CASSPRLHGGGISGNTIYF. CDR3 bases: TGTGCCAGCTCACCACGTCTGCACGGCGGGGGGATCTCTGGAAACACCATATATTTT.

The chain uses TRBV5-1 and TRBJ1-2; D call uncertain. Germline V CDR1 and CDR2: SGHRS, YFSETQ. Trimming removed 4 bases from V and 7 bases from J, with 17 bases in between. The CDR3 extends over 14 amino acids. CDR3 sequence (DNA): TGCGCCAGCAGCAGTAAGTCAAAGGCTGCTGGCTACACCTTC. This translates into CASSSKSKAAGYTF. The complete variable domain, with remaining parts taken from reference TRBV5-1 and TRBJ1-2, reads KAGVTQTPRYLIKTRGQQVTLSCSPISGHRSVSWYQQTPGQGLQFLFEYFSETQRNKGNFPGRFSGRQFSNSRSEMNVSTLELGDSALYLCASSSKSKAAGYTFGSGTRLTVV.

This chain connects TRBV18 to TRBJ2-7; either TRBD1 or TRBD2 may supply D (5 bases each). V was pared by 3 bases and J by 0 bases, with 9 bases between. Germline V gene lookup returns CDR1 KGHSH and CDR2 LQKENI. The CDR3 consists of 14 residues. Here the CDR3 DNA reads TGTGCCAGCTCACCGCCTGGGACCTCCTACGAGCAGTACTTC. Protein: CASSPPGTSYEQYF.

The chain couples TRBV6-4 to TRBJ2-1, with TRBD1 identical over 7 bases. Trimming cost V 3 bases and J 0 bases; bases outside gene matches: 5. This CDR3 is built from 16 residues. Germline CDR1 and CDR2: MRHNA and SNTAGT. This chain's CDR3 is CASSESGGGSYNEQFF. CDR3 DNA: TGTGCCAGCAGTGAATCAGGGGGTGGCTCCTACAATGAGCAGTTCTTC.

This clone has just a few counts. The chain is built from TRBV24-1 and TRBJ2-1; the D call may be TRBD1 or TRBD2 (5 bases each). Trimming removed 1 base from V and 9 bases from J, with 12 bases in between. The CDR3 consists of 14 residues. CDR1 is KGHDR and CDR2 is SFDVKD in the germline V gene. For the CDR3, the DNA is TGTGCCACCAGTGATTTTGACAGCCGGGGTGAGCAGTTCTTC. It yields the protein CATSDFDSRGEQFF.

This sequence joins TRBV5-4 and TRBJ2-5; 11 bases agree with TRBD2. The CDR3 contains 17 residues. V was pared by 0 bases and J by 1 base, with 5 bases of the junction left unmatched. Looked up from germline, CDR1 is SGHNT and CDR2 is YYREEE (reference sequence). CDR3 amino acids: CASSLAPTSGVQETQYF. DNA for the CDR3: TGTGCCAGCAGCTTGGCCCCGACTAGCGGGGTCCAAGAGACCCAGTACTTC.